This T cell receptor (beta chain) was sequenced during a study of T cell changes during pregnancy in multiple sclerosis. Assay used: immunoSEQ multiplex PCR; TCRdb lists only in-frame clones, some missing. The sample lists approximately 32,000 clones; about 93% were seen once. With 0 bases clipped from V and 4 bases from J, the junction kept 6 bases outside the gene matches. The CDR3 consists of 18 residues. Germline-derived CDR1 and CDR2 are SGHNT and YYREEE (reference sequence). This clonotype was obtained from a female donor with multiple sclerosis, enrolled in a pregnancy study. Material: CD4+ T cells from peripheral blood mononuclear cells, obtained in the second trimester of pregnancy. This rearrangement joins TRBV5-4 to TRBJ2-3, with 15 bases matching TRBD2. The CDR3 nucleotides are TGTGCCAGCAGCTTGGCAGGACTAGCGGGAGGGTTAGCAGATACGCAGTATTTT. This codes for CASSLAGLAGGLADTQYF.